This T cell receptor (beta chain) was recovered during a study of shared clonotypes between healthy human individuals. Whole-study findings and limits: It was the few donors that limited the genetic and exposure-history diversity represented. Shared clonotypes across all four donors exceeded non-shared ones in generation probability.

Sequencing used immunoSEQ multiplex PCR; TCRdb keeps in-frame clones, though not all of them. The table has approximately 2.5 million clones, more than 80% seen once. Germline V CDR1 and CDR2: SGDLS, YYNGEE. V trimming: 3 bases; J trimming: 1 base; junction bases outside the gene matches: 11. This CDR3 region has 18 residues. This clone showed up just a few times. What it binds is unknown. The sequencing input was naive CD4+ T cells sorted from blood. Documented subset: CD45RA+ positively selected. The rearrangement links TRBV9 to TRBJ2-2; the match to TRBD2 covers 8 bases. The receptor comes from a man aged 18 to 30 in good health. As DNA, the CDR3 is TGTGCCAGCAGCGAAGGAACTAGCGGAGGCGGGAACACCGGGGAGCTGTTTTTT. Translated: CASSEGTSGGGNTGELFF.